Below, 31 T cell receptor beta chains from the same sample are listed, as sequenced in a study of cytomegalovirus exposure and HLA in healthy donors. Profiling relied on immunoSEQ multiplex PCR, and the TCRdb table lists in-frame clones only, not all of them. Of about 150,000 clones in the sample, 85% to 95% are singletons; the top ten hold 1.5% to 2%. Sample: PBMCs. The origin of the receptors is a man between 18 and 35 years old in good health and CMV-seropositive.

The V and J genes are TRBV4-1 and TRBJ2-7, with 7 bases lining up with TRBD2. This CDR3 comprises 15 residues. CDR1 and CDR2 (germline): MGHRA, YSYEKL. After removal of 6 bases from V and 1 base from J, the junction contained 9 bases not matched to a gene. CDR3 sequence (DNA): TGCGCCAGCAGACTGACTAGCCGAATTTCCTACGAGCAGTACTTC. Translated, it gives CASRLTSRISYEQYF.

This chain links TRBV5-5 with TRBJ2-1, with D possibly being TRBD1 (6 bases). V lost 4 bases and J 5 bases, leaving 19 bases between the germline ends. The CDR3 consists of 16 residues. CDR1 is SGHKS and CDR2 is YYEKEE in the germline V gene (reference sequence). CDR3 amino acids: CASSQIRDNPHNEQFF. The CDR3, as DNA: TGTGCCAGCAGCCAAATCCGGGACAATCCCCACAATGAGCAGTTCTTC.

DNA for the CDR3: TGTGCCAGCAGTCTCACAGGGGGAAAAAAGTTCTTC. Protein: CASSLTGGKKFF. The rearrangement links TRBV28 to TRBJ2-1, with 8 bases matching TRBD1. Germline CDR1 MDHEN, CDR2 SYDVKM. This CDR3 comprises 12 residues. After removal of 5 bases from V and 14 bases from J, the junction contained 8 bases not matched to a gene. The variable domain in full, completed from reference TRBV28 and TRBJ2-1, reads DVKVTQSSRYLVKRTGEKVFLECVQDMDHENMFWYRQDPGLGLRLIYFSYDVKMKEKGDIPEGYSVSREKKERFSLILESASTNQTSMYLCASSLTGGKKFFGPGTRLTVL.

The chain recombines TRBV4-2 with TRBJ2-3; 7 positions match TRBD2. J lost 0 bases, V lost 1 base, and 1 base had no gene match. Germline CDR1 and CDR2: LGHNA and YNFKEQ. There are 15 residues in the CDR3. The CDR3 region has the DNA TGTGCCAGCAGCCAAGGACTAGCTAGCACAGATACGCAGTATTTT. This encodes CASSQGLASTDTQYF.

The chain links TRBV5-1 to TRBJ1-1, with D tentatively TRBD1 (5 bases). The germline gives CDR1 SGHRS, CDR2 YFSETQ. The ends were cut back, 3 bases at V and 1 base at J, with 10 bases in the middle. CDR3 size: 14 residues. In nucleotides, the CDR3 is TGCGCCAGCAGCTCGCAGGGTGCGAACACTGAAGCTTTCTTT. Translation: CASSSQGANTEAFF.

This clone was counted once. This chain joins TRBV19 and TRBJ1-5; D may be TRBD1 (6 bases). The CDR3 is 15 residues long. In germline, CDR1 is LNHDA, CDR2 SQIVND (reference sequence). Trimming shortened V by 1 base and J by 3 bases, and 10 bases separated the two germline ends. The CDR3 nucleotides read TGTGCCAGTAGTATAGGGCAGGGGTTCAATCAGCCCCAGCATTTT. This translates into CASSIGQGFNQPQHF.

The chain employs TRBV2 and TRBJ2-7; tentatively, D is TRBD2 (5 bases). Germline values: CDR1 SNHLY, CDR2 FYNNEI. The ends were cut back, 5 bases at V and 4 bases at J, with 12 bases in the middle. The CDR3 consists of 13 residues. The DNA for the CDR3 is TGTGCCAGCAGTCTGGACTGGAATTACGAGCAGTACTTC. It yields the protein CASSLDWNYEQYF.

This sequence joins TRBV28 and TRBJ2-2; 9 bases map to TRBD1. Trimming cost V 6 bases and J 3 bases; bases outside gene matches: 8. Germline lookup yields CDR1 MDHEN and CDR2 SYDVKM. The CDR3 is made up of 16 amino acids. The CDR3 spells CASRLQGAMDTGELFF. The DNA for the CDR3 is TGTGCCAGCAGGCTACAGGGGGCGATGGACACCGGGGAGCTGTTTTTT.

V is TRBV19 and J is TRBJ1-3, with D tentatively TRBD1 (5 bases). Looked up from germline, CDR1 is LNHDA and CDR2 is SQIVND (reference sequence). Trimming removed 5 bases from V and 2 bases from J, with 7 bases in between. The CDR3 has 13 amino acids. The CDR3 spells CASSPGPGNTIYF. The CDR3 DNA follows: TGTGCCAGTAGTCCAGGGCCTGGAAACACCATATATTTT.

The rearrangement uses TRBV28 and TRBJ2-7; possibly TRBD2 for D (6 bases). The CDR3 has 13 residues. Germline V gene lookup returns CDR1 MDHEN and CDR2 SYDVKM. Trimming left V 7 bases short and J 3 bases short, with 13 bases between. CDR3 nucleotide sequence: TGTGCCAGCACCCTCCCCGGGGGCTACGAGCAGTACTTC. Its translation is CASTLPGGYEQYF.

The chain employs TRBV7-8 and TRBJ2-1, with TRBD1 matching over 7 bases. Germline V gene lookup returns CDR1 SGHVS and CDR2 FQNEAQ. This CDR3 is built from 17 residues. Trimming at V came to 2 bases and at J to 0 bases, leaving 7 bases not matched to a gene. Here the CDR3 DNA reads TGTGCCAGCAGCTTACAGGGGGTGGGAAGCTCCTACAATGAGCAGTTCTTC. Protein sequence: CASSLQGVGSSYNEQFF.

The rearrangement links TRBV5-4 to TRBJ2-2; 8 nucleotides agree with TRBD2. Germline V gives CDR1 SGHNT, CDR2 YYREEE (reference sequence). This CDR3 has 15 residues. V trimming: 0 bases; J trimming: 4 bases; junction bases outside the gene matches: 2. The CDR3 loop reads CASSLVAGGTGELFF. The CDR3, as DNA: TGTGCCAGCAGCTTGGTGGCGGGAGGCACCGGGGAGCTGTTTTTT.

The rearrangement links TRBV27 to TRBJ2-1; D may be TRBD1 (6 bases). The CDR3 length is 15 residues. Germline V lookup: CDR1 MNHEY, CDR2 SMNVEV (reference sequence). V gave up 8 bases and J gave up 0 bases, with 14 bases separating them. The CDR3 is CASSSGTSSYNEQFF. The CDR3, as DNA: TGTGCCAGCTCCTCCGGGACAAGCTCCTACAATGAGCAGTTCTTC.

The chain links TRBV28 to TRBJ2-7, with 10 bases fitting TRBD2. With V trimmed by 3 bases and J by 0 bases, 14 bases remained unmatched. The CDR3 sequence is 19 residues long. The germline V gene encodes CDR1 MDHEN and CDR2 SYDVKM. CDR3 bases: TGTGCCAGCAGTTTCCTCCTAGCTAGCGGGAGCTACAGCTCCTACGAGCAGTACTTC. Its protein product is CASSFLLASGSYSSYEQYF.

The CDR3 spells CASSLSWERRDETQYF. DNA for the CDR3: TGTGCCAGCAGCTTATCATGGGAGAGAAGGGATGAGACCCAGTACTTC. The chain employs TRBV11-2 and TRBJ2-5, with D tentatively TRBD2 (5 bases). Germline assignment: CDR1 SGHAT and CDR2 FQNNGV. V lost 2 bases and J 5 bases, leaving 18 bases between the germline ends. The CDR3 has 16 residues. Based on the CDR3 plus reference TRBV11-2 and TRBJ2-5, the full variable domain is EAGVAQSPRYKIIEKRQSVAFWCNPISGHATLYWYQQILGQGPKLLIQFQNNGVVDDSQLPKDRFSAERLKGVDSTLKIQPAKLEDSAVYLCASSLSWERRDETQYFGPGTRLLVL.

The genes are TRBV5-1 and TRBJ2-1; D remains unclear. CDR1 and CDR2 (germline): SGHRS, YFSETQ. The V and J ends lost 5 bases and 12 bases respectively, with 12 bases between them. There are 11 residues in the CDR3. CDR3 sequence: CASRVENSQFF. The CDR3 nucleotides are TGCGCCAGCAGAGTAGAGAACTCGCAGTTCTTC.

As DNA, the CDR3 is TGCGCCAGCAGCCATTCTAGCGGGAGCTTGTCTTACGAGCAGTACTTC. This encodes CASSHSSGSLSYEQYF. This sequence joins TRBV4-1 and TRBJ2-7; 10 bases fit TRBD2. The CDR3 runs to 16 residues. V was pared by 3 bases and J by 4 bases, with 9 bases of the junction left unmatched. CDR1 is MGHRA, CDR2 YSYEKL, per germline.

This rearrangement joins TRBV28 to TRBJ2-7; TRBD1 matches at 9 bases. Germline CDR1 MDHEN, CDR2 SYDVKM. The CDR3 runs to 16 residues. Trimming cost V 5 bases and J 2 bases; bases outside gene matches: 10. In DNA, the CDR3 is TGTGCCAGCAGTCCACCCGTAGACAGGGGGGCCTACGAGCAGTACTTC. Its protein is CASSPPVDRGAYEQYF. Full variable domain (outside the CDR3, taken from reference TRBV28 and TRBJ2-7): DVKVTQSSRYLVKRTGEKVFLECVQDMDHENMFWYRQDPGLGLRLIYFSYDVKMKEKGDIPEGYSVSREKKERFSLILESASTNQTSMYLCASSPPVDRGAYEQYFGPGTRLTVT.

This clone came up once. The CDR3 sequence is CASSYRGSSYEQYF. The CDR3 DNA is TGTGCCAGTTCATACAGGGGAAGCTCCTACGAGCAGTACTTC. The rearrangement joins TRBV28 to TRBJ2-7, with 7 bases identical to TRBD1. J gave up 0 bases and V 9 bases, and 8 bases lay outside the gene matches. Germline V gene sequence: CDR1 MDHEN, CDR2 SYDVKM. The length of the CDR3 is 14 residues.

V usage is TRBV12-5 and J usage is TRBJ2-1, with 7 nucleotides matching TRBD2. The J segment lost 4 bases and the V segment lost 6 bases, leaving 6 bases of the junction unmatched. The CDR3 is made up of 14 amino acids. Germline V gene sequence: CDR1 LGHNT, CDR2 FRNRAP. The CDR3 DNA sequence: TGTGCTAGTGGCTCTACTAGCGCATACAATGAGCAGTTCTTC. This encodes CASGSTSAYNEQFF. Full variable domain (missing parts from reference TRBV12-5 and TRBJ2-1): DARVTQTPRHKVTEMGQEVTMRCQPILGHNTVFWYRQTMMQGLELLAYFRNRAPLDDSGMPKDRFSAEMPDATLATLKIQPSEPRDSAVYFCASGSTSAYNEQFFGPGTRLTVL.

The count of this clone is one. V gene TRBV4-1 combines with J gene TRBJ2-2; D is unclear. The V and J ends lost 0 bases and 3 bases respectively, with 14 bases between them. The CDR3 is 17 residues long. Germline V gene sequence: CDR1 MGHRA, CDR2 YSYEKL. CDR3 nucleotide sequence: TGCGCCAGCAGCCAAGATGAGGAGACCGATTACACCGGGGAGCTGTTTTTT. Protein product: CASSQDEETDYTGELFF.

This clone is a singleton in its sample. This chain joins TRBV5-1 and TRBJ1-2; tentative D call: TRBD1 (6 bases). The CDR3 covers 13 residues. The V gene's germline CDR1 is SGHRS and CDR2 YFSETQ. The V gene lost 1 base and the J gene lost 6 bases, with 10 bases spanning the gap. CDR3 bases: TGCGCCAGCAGCTTGCAGGGGACGGATGGCTACACCTTC. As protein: CASSLQGTDGYTF.

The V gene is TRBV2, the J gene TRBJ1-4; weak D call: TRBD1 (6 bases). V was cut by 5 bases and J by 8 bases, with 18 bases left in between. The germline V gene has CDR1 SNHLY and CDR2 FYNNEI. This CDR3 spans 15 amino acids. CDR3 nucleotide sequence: TGTGCCAGCAGTCAGCCTGACAGGCACTTAGAAAAACTGTTTTTT. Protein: CASSQPDRHLEKLFF. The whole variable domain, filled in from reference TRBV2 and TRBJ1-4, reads EPEVTQTPSHQVTQMGQEVILRCVPISNHLYFYWYRQILGQKVEFLVSFYNNEISEKSEIFDDQFSVERPDGSNFTLKIRSTKLEDSAMYFCASSQPDRHLEKLFFGSGTQLSVL.

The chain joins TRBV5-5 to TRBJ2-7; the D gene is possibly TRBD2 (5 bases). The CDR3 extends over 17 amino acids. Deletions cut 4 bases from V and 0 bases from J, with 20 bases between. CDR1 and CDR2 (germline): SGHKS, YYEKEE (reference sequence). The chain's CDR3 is CASSPLRGRRSSYEQYF. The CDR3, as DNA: TGTGCCAGCAGCCCATTACGAGGGCGGAGGAGCTCCTACGAGCAGTACTTC.

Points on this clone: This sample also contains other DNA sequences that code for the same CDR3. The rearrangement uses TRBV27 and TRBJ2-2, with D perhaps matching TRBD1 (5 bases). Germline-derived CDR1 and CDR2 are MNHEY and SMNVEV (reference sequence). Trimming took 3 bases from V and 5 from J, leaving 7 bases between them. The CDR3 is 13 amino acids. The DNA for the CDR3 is TGTGCCAGCAGTTTGGGGCTTACCGGGGAGCTGTTTTTT. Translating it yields CASSLGLTGELFF.

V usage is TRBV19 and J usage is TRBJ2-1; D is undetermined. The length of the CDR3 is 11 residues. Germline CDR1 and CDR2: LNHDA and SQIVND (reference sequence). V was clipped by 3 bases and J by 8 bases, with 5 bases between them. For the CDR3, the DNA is TGTGCCAGTAGTATCAATCATGAGCAGTTCTTC. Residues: CASSINHEQFF.

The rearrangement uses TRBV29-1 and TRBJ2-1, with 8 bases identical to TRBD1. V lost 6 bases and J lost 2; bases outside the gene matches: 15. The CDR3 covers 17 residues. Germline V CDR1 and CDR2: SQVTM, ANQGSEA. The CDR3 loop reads CSVLIRPPGQAYNEQFF. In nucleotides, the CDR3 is TGCAGCGTCCTGATTCGCCCTCCGGGACAGGCCTACAATGAGCAGTTCTTC.

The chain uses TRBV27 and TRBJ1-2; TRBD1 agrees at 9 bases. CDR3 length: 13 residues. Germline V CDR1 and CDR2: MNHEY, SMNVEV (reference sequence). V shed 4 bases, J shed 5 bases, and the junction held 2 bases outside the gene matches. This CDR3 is CASSYRGRYGYTF. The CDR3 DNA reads TGTGCCAGCAGTTACAGGGGGCGTTATGGCTACACCTTC.

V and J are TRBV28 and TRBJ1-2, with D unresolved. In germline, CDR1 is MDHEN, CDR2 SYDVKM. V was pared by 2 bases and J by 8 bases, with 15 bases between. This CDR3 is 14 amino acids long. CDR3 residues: CASSLGRHSRGYTF. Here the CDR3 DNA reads TGTGCCAGCAGTTTAGGTAGACATTCCCGCGGCTACACCTTC.

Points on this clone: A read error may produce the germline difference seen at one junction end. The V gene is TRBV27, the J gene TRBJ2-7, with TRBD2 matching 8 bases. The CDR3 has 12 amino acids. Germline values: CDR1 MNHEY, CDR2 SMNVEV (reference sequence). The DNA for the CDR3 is TGTGCCAGCAGTCCGGCCGGGGGACTAGAAACCTTC. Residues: CASSPAGGLETF.

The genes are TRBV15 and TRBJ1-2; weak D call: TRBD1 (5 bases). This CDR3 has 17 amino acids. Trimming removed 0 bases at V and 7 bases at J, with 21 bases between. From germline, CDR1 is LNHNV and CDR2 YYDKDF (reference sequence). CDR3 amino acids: CATSRDRGWGERSGYTF. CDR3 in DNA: TGTGCCACCAGCAGAGATCGGGGTTGGGGGGAAAGGTCTGGCTACACCTTC.